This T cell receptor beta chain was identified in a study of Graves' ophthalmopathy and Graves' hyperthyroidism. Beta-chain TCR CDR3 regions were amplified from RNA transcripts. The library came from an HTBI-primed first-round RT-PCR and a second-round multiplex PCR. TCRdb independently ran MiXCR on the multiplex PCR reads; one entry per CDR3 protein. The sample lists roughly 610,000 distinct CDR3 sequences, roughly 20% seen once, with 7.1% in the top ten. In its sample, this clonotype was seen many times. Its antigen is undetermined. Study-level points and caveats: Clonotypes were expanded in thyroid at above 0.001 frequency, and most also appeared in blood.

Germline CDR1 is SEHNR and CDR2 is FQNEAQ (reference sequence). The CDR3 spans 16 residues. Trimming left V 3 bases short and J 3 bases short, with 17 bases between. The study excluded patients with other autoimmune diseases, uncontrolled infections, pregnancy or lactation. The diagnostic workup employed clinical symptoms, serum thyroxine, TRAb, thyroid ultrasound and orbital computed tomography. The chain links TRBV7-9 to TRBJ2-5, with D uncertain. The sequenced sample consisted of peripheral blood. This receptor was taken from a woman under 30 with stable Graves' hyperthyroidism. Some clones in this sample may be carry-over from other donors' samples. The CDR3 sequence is CASSFQPGLRKETQYF. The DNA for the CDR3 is TGTGCCAGCAGCTTCCAACCGGGCCTAAGGAAAGAGACCCAGTACTTC. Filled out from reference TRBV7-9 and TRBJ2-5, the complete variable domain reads DTGVSQNPRHKITKRGQNVTFRCDPISEHNRLYWYRQTLGQGPEFLTYFQNEAQLEKSRLLSDRFSAERPKGSFSTLEIQRTEQGDSAMYLCASSFQPGLRKETQYFGPGTRLLVL.